Below, 13 T cell receptor delta chains from the same sample are listed, as sequenced in a study of γδ T cells in repeated Plasmodium falciparum infection. TCRdb used CATT to re-call clones from the multiplex PCR reads. The table includes under 65,000 delta-chain clones, approximately 1.5% detected once. Bulk repertoires came from Vgamma9/Vdelta2+ or Vdelta2-negative gammadelta T cells flow-sorted from PBMC. Sequenced input: gamma-delta T cells from blood. The source of these receptors is a pool of human donors (malaria-infected and uninfected, not separated).

Many counts were recorded for this clone. TCRdb attributes to this sequence the protein of a much larger clone, which differs from the DNA translation at residue 14; a read error is likely, and the protein displayed is translated from the DNA. The chain recombines TRDV1 with TRDJ1; perhaps TRDD3 as D (5 bases). The CDR3 length is 22 residues. Germline lookup yields CDR1 TSWWSYY and CDR2 QGS. V lost 1 base, J lost 8 bases, and 38 bases lay in between. The CDR3 loop is CALGEPNQFRPSARGYITKLIF. The CDR3 nucleotides read TGTGCTCTTGGGGAACCCAACCAATTCCGCCCCAGCGCCCGGGGGTATATTACAAAACTCATCTTT.

This clone came up a few times. The TCRdb protein comes from a much larger clone and disagrees with this DNA's translation at residue 4, likely due to a read error; the protein given here is derived from the DNA. J is TRDJ1 and V is TRDV1, with D unresolved. Germline loops: CDR1 TSWWSYY, CDR2 QGS. This CDR3 comprises 12 residues. CDR3 amino acids: CALRERTDKLIF. CDR3 coding DNA: TGTGCTCTTAGGGAACGAACCGATAAACTCATCTTT.

The chain joins TRDV1 to TRDJ1, with a possible D match to TRDD3 (5 bases). Matching the DNA to germline supplied the J gene, which TCRdb does not give. Between the trimmed V and J ends, which lost 8 bases and 5 bases, there was a span of 15 bases. Germline-derived CDR1 and CDR2 are TSWWSYY and QGS. The CDR3 contains 13 residues. CDR3: CALLWDREDKLIF. The CDR3 DNA sequence: TGTGCTCTTCTCTGGGACAGGGAGGATAAACTCATCTTT.

This clone was detected many times. Additional DNA sequences in this sample encode the identical CDR3. This rearrangement joins TRDV1 to TRDJ1; 11 positions agree with TRDD3. V lost 2 bases and J lost 2; bases outside the gene matches: 19. The CDR3 extends over 21 amino acids. Germline CDR1 reads TSWWSYY; CDR2 reads QGS. CDR3 amino acids: CALGERCPPCTGGYWTDKLIF. The CDR3 coding sequence is TGTGCTCTTGGGGAAAGGTGCCCTCCCTGTACTGGGGGATATTGGACCGATAAACTCATCTTT.

In regard to this clone: A far larger clone is one base from this, pointing to a likely read error. The sample holds other DNA sequences that translate to the same CDR3. V and J are TRDV1 and TRDJ1, with 7 bases lining up with TRDD2. No J gene is reported in TCRdb; it was inferred here by comparing the DNA with germline. Germline V gene lookup returns CDR1 TSWWSYY and CDR2 QGS. After removal of 3 bases from V and 0 bases from J, the junction contained 22 bases not matched to a gene. This CDR3 is built from 21 residues. The CDR3 DNA reads TGTGCTCTTGGGGAGCTCCTTCCTGCACTCTGGAGCTACGATCACACCGATAAACTCATCTTT. Its protein is CALGELLPALWSYDHTDKLIF.

In this sample, this clone turned up a few times. TCRdb has a much larger clone's protein, which differs at residue 4 from the translation of this DNA, likely because of a read error; what is shown is the protein translated from the DNA. This chain connects TRDV1 to TRDJ1; 13 bases agree with TRDD3. No J gene is reported in TCRdb; it was inferred here by comparing the DNA with germline. This CDR3 region has 19 residues. Germline V gene data show CDR1 as TSWWSYY and CDR2 as QGS. This chain's CDR3 is CALEELGEYWGIRTDKLIF. In nucleotides, the CDR3 is TGTGCTCTTGAGGAACTTGGGGAGTACTGGGGGATACGGACCGATAAACTCATCTTT.

In the case of this clone: A single base is all that separates this from a far larger clone, so a read error is likely. Other nucleotide sequences in the sample specify the same CDR3. This chain connects TRDV1 to TRDJ1; 10 bases align to TRDD3. Germline lookup yields CDR1 TSWWSYY and CDR2 QGS. V shed 2 bases and J 5 bases; nucleotides not matched to a gene: 11. The CDR3 loop spans 17 amino acids. DNA for the CDR3: TGTGCTCTTGGGGAAGGAGTAGGGGGATACGATAGGGATAAACTCATCTTT. As protein: CALGEGVGGYDRDKLIF.

Note on this clone: This DNA's translation and the protein TCRdb lists, from a much larger clone, do not match at residue 10, likely due to a read error; the protein shown is translated from the DNA. This chain joins TRDV1 and TRDJ1; a possible D gene is TRDD3 (5 bases). This CDR3 contains 17 residues. Trimming pared 3 bases from V and 3 bases from J, leaving 20 bases between. Per the germline V gene, CDR1 is TSWWSYY and CDR2 is QGS. The CDR3 sequence: CALGDLTGGSAPDKLIF. The CDR3 DNA follows: TGTGCTCTTGGGGATCTCACAGGGGGCTCTGCACCCGATAAACTCATCTTT.

This clone was counted at least ten times. This DNA's translation differs at residue 3 from TCRdb's protein, which comes from a much larger clone; a read error is likely, and the protein shown is translated from the DNA. The CDR3 coding sequence is TGTGCTCCTGGGGAATATTTCCCTACGGAGCCCCGCACCGATAAACTCATCTTT. It yields the protein CAPGEYFPTEPRTDKLIF. The chain is built from TRDV1 and TRDJ1, with a possible D match to TRDD3 (6 bases). The J gene is not listed in TCRdb, so it was assigned here from a DNA match to germline. CDR1 and CDR2 from the germline V gene are TSWWSYY and QGS. There are 18 residues in the CDR3.

For this clone: TCRdb attributes to this sequence the protein of a much larger clone, which differs from the DNA translation at residue 16; a read error is likely, and the protein displayed is translated from the DNA. The chain joins TRDV1 to TRDJ1; D tentatively reads TRDD2 or TRDD3 (5 bases each). The CDR3 extends over 18 amino acids. Germline assignment: CDR1 TSWWSYY and CDR2 QGS. Written as DNA, the CDR3 is TGTGCTCTTGGGGAAACCCACTTCCCATCGTGGGATCGCGATAAACCCATCTTT. It encodes CALGETHFPSWDRDKPIF.

This clone has at least ten counts. The chain is built from TRDV1 and TRDJ1; D is unresolved. V was pared by 8 bases and J by 0 bases, with 16 bases between. The CDR3 has 15 amino acids. Germline values: CDR1 TSWWSYY, CDR2 QGS. CDR3 sequence reads: CALIDYGPHTDKLIF. For the CDR3, the DNA is TGTGCTCTTATAGACTACGGGCCGCACACCGATAAACTCATCTTT.

This clone was picked up a small number of times. The TCRdb protein comes from a much larger clone and disagrees with this DNA's translation at residue 3, likely due to a read error; the protein given here is derived from the DNA. The chain has TRDV1 and TRDJ1, with TRDD3 as a possible D gene (6 bases). TCRdb leaves out the J gene; it was filled in here by matching the DNA to germline. Looked up from germline, CDR1 is TSWWSYY and CDR2 is QGS. The CDR3 is made up of 19 amino acids. The CDR3 bases are TGTGCTCCTGGGGAACTAGTTGGTATTGGGCGGAAACAAGCCGATAAACTCATCTTT. It yields the protein CAPGELVGIGRKQADKLIF.

This clone was seen ten or more times. A far larger clone is one base from this, pointing to a likely read error. Other DNA variants within this sample encode the same CDR3. The chain combines TRDV1 with TRDJ1; 10 bases align to TRDD3. The length of the CDR3 is 23 residues. Germline V CDR1 and CDR2: TSWWSYY, QGS. CDR3 region: CALGERGKGGLRLGDSRPCKLIF. The CDR3 region has the DNA TGTGCCCTTGGGGAACGAGGTAAGGGTGGCCTACGACTGGGGGATTCCAGACCGTGTAAACTCATCTTT.